Sequencing of this T cell receptor beta chain was carried out in a study of Ad26.COV2.S vaccination and SARS-CoV-2 variants. Treatment of the sample: about 20 received Ad26.COV2.S at low or high dose, single or two shots; about 5 received placebo; per-sample allocation not given. The study sampled participants on day 63 after the first vaccine or placebo injection. CDR1 is SGHVS, CDR2 FQNEAQ, per germline. The V end was cut by 6 bases, the J end by 6 bases, with 21 bases between. CDR3 size: 16 residues. The data were produced by immunoSEQ multiplex PCR, yet TCRdb's version contains in-frame clones alone and is incomplete. The data contain around 300,000 clones, approximately 90% of them singletons.

The clonotype originates from a person aged 18 to 65 who received the Ad26.COV2.S COVID-19 vaccine or a placebo. This chain uses TRBV7-8 with TRBJ1-5; maybe TRBD1 (5 bases). The material was peripheral blood, obtained in a trial of Ad26.COV2.S vaccine versus placebo. DNA of the CDR3: TGTGCCAGCAGTCCTGCCAGGGTCCGATGGACTCAGCCCCAGCATTTT. This translates into CASSPARVRWTQPQHF.